One sample yielded the 19 T cell receptor beta chains listed below, sequenced in a study of T cells in Graves' hyperthyroidism and ophthalmopathy. The investigators amplified TCR beta CDR3 regions from RNA transcripts. HTBI primers drove first-round RT-PCR of the TCR CDR3. TCRdb fed the multiplex PCR reads into MiXCR, producing one record per CDR3 protein. The sample includes nearly 600,000 distinct CDR3 sequences, about 15% of them seen just once. Sequenced sample: blood. These receptors all come from a woman in her 30s with Graves' hyperthyroidism that later progressed to Graves' ophthalmopathy.

This clonotype was recorded many times. V usage is TRBV29-1 and J usage is TRBJ2-1; tentative D call: TRBD1 (6 bases). Germline CDR1 is SQVTM and CDR2 is ANQGSEA. CDR3 size: 14 residues. Trimming took 5 bases from V and 4 from J, leaving 15 bases between them. The CDR3 bases are TGCAGCGTTATACGGGACAAGACTTACAATGAGCAGTTCTTC. The encoded protein is CSVIRDKTYNEQFF.

This clonotype came up many times. The chain combines TRBV5-5 with TRBJ2-3; no reliable D call. The CDR3 length is 15 residues. Germline lookup yields CDR1 SGHKS and CDR2 YYEKEE (reference sequence). V gave up 2 bases and J gave up 3 bases, with 13 bases separating them. CDR3 nucleotides: TGTGCCAGCAGCTTAATGGGCAGTTCGACAGATACGCAGTATTTT. This translates into CASSLMGSSTDTQYF.

This clonotype was recorded many times. The chain employs TRBV20-1 and TRBJ2-7; 12 bases agree with TRBD2. Germline V gene lookup returns CDR1 DFQATT and CDR2 SNEGSKA (reference sequence). The ends lost 5 bases at V and 0 bases at J; junction bases unmatched: 11. The length of the CDR3 is 17 residues. CDR3 residues: CSAAVPGLAGPSYEQYF. The CDR3, as DNA: TGCAGTGCTGCAGTACCGGGACTAGCGGGTCCCTCCTACGAGCAGTACTTC.

The V and J genes are TRBV7-9 and TRBJ2-6; 11 bases align to TRBD1. The trim removed 6 bases at V and 4 bases at J, leaving 11 bases unmatched. The CDR3 length is 18 residues. In germline, CDR1 is SEHNR, CDR2 FQNEAQ (reference sequence). CDR3 sequence: CASSPPGQGVLGANVLTF. The CDR3 DNA reads TGTGCCAGCAGTCCGCCGGGACAGGGGGTTCTCGGGGCCAACGTCCTGACTTTC.

J is TRBJ2-5 and V is TRBV4-1, with TRBD2 identical over 16 bases. Germline assignment: CDR1 MGHRA and CDR2 YSYEKL. The CDR3 sequence is 19 residues long. V trimming: 4 bases; J trimming: 3 bases; junction bases outside the gene matches: 11. CDR3 DNA: TGCGCCAGCAGCCTCATCCCGGGACTAGCGGGAGGGCTCAAAGAGACCCAGTACTTC. Residues: CASSLIPGLAGGLKETQYF.

Of note for this clonotype: This clone may be a read error of a much larger clone one base away. The V call is TRBV2, the J call TRBJ2-7; TRBD2 aligns across 8 bases. The CDR3 loop spans 14 amino acids. Germline V gives CDR1 SNHLY, CDR2 FYNNEI. The J segment lost 1 base and the V segment lost 1 base, leaving 0 bases of the junction unmatched. This CDR3 reads CASSEERGSYEQYF. The DNA of the CDR3 is TGTGCCAGCAGTGAAGAGCGGGGGTCCTACGAGCAGTACTTC.

V gene TRBV4-2 combines with J gene TRBJ1-5; no firm D call. The V end lost 0 bases, the J end lost 3 bases, and 12 bases lay between the germline ends. The CDR3 is 16 amino acids. CDR1 and CDR2 (germline): LGHNA, YNFKEQ. CDR3 residues: CASSQEEASTNQPQHF. In DNA form, the CDR3 reads TGTGCCAGCAGCCAAGAGGAGGCATCTACCAATCAGCCCCAGCATTTT.

Ten or more counts support this clonotype. This chain links TRBV24-1 with TRBJ2-5, with TRBD2 matching 8 bases. CDR1 is KGHDR and CDR2 is SFDVKD in the germline V gene. The CDR3 loop spans 17 amino acids. After removal of 3 bases from V and 5 bases from J, the junction contained 13 bases not matched to a gene. The CDR3 loop reads CATSDPLPAGGLETQYF. Here the CDR3 DNA reads TGTGCCACCAGTGATCCGCTCCCCGCGGGAGGTTTGGAGACCCAGTACTTC.

For this clonotype: A much larger clone sits a single nucleotide away, making a read error possible. This rearrangement joins TRBV5-1 to TRBJ2-7; the match to TRBD1 covers 7 bases. The CDR3 runs to 15 residues. Germline CDR1 SGHRS, CDR2 YFSETQ. The chain's CDR3 is CAGSLGTALVTEQYF. The CDR3 DNA sequence: TGCGCCGGCAGCTTGGGGACAGCTCTGGTTACGGAGCAGTACTTC.

This clonotype has ten or more counts. The chain recombines TRBV20-1 with TRBJ1-6; D is possibly TRBD1 (5 bases). V was pared by 3 bases and J by 6 bases, with 9 bases between. This CDR3 has 13 amino acids. From germline, CDR1 is DFQATT and CDR2 SNEGSKA (reference sequence). The CDR3 region has the DNA TGCAGTGCTAGCGGGACGGCTAATTCACCCCTCCACTTT. This gives the protein CSASGTANSPLHF.

Details on this clonotype: This could be a read error, since a much larger clone is one nucleotide away. The genes are TRBV5-1 and TRBJ2-1; D might be TRBD1 or TRBD2, each matching 5 bases. Germline V gene lookup returns CDR1 SGHRS and CDR2 YFSETQ. Trimming shortened V by 2 bases and J by 6 bases, and 12 bases separated the two germline ends. The CDR3 totals 14 residues. The CDR3 region is CASSLRGVGNEQFF. The CDR3 nucleotides read TGCGCCAGCAGCTTACGAGGGGTAGGCAATGAGCAGTTCTTC.

J is TRBJ2-5 and V is TRBV6-2 or TRBV6-3, with 10 positions matching TRBD1. The CDR3 has 14 residues. The germline V gene has CDR1 MNHEY and CDR2 SVGEGT. V lost 7 bases and J lost 4; bases outside the gene matches: 6. This chain's CDR3 is CASTRGQGPETQYF. Written as DNA, the CDR3 is TGTGCCAGCACCCGGGGACAGGGGCCAGAGACCCAGTACTTC.

The sample holds many counts of this clonotype. The V call is TRBV12-5, the J call TRBJ2-4; the match to TRBD1 covers 10 bases. V trimming: 0 bases; J trimming: 8 bases; junction bases outside the gene matches: 16. There are 19 residues in the CDR3. Per the germline V gene, CDR1 is LGHNT and CDR2 is FRNRAP. The DNA for the CDR3 is TGTGCTAGTGGTTTGGTACATCAGGGACAGGGGCCGAGAGGGGACATTCAGTACTTC. Amino acid sequence: CASGLVHQGQGPRGDIQYF.

This clonotype was observed at least ten times. The chain combines TRBV10-3 with TRBJ2-3; D is uncertain. The CDR3 is 14 residues long. V lost 2 bases and J lost 0, with 6 bases in between. Germline V gives CDR1 ENHRY, CDR2 SYGVKD. In DNA, the CDR3 is TGTGCCATCAGTGAGGCAGCTAGCACAGATACGCAGTATTTT. The encoded protein is CAISEAASTDTQYF.

As concerns this clonotype: One junction end does not reproduce the germline sequence, and a read error may be involved. This rearrangement joins TRBV2 to TRBJ1-3, with D perhaps matching TRBD1 (5 bases). The germline CDR1 and CDR2 sequences are SNHLY and FYNNEI. This CDR3 has 15 amino acids. Written as DNA, the CDR3 is TGTGCCAGCAGTCAGACAGTCCACTCTGGAAACACCATGTATTTT. This sequence encodes CASSQTVHSGNTMYF.

This chain connects TRBV27 to TRBJ2-1; 13 bases map to TRBD2. The CDR3 sequence is 18 residues long. Germline lookup yields CDR1 MNHEY and CDR2 SMNVEV (reference sequence). J lost 2 bases, V lost 1 base, and 5 bases had no gene match. For the CDR3, the DNA is TGTGCCAGCAGTTTATGGGGAACTAGCGGGAGGGCCTACAATGAGCAGTTCTTC. Protein product: CASSLWGTSGRAYNEQFF.

This clonotype occurred a few times. The chain joins TRBV5-6 to TRBJ2-7, with a tentative D call TRBD1 (6 bases). With 1 base removed from V and 3 bases from J, the gap between germline ends came to 11 bases. This CDR3 has 14 amino acids. CDR1 SGHDT and CDR2 YYEEEE come from the germline V gene. In nucleotides, the CDR3 is TGTGCCAGCAGCTTGAACAGGGTAGACTACGAGCAGTACTTC. Amino acid sequence: CASSLNRVDYEQYF.

This clonotype was seen at least ten times. V gene TRBV27 combines with J gene TRBJ1-5, with a tentative D call TRBD1 (5 bases). The V gene lost 1 base and the J gene lost 3 bases, with 7 bases spanning the gap. The CDR3 extends over 14 amino acids. CDR1 is MNHEY, CDR2 SMNVEV, per germline (reference sequence). In DNA, the CDR3 is TGTGCCAGCAGTTTATTGGGGACCAATCAGCCCCAGCATTTT. It is translated as CASSLLGTNQPQHF.

J is TRBJ1-1 and V is TRBV7-3; no reliable D call. V lost 4 bases to trimming and J lost 7 bases, with 13 bases between them. The CDR3 extends over 13 amino acids. CDR1 and CDR2 from the germline V gene are SGHTA and FQGTGA. CDR3 protein: CASSSPLAGEAFF. The CDR3 DNA is TGTGCCAGCAGCTCTCCCCTCGCCGGTGAAGCTTTCTTT.